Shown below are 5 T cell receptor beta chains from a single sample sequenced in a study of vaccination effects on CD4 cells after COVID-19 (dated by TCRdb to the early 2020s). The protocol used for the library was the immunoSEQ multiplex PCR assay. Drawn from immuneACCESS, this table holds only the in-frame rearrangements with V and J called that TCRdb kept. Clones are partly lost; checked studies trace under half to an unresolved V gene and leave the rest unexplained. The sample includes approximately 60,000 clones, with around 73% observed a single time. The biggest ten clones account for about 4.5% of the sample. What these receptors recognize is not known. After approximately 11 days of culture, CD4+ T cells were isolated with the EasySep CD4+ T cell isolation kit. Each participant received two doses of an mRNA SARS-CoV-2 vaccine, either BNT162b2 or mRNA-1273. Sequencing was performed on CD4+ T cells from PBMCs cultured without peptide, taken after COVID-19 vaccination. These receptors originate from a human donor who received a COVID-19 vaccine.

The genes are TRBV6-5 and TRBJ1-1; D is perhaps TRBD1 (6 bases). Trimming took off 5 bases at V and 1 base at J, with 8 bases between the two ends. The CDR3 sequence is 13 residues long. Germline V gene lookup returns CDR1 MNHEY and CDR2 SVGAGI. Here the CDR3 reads CASSQQGNTEAFF. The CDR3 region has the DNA TGTGCCAGCAGTCAACAGGGGAACACTGAAGCTTTCTTT.

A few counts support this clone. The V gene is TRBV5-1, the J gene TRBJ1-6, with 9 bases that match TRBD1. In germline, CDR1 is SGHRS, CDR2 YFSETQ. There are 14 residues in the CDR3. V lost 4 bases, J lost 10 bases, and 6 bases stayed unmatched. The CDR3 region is CASSPRDRASPLHF. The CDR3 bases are TGCGCCAGCAGCCCCCGGGACAGGGCCTCACCCCTCCACTTT.

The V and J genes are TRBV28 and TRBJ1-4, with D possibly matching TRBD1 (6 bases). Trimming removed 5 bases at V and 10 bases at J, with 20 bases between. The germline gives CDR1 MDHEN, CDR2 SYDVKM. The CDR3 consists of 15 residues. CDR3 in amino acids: CASSPDSSPVGKLFF. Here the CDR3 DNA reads TGTGCCAGCAGTCCGGACAGTTCCCCGGTTGGAAAACTGTTTTTT.

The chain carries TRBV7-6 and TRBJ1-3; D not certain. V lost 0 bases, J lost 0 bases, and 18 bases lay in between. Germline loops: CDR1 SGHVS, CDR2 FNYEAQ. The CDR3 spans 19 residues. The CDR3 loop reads CASSLAPPGQFLSGNTIYF. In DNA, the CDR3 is TGTGCCAGCAGCTTAGCGCCCCCTGGCCAGTTCCTCTCTGGAAACACCATATATTTT.

The CDR3 DNA follows: TGTGCCAGCAGTAGGCCGTCGAGGGATGGCTACACCTTC. Translated, it gives CASSRPSRDGYTF. J is TRBJ1-2 and V is TRBV9, with unresolved D. From germline, CDR1 is SGDLS and CDR2 YYNGEE. V was trimmed by 5 bases and J by 6 bases, leaving 14 bases between them. The CDR3 spans 13 residues. The full variable domain, completed using reference TRBV9 and TRBJ1-2, is DSGVTQTPKHLITATGQRVTLRCSPRSGDLSVYWYQQSLDQGLQFLIQYYNGEERAKGNILERFSAQQFPDLHSELNLSSLELGDSALYFCASSRPSRDGYTFGSGTRLTVV.